The 12 T cell receptor beta chains reported below all come from one sample, sequenced in a study of T cell repertoires in urothelial bladder cancer. Here immunoSEQ multiplex PCR was the method, and the copy in TCRdb shows in-frame clones only, minus some. The table has fewer than 15,000 clones, just over 65% seen once. Sequencing was carried out using tumor-infiltrating cells from bladder cancer. The receptors come from a human donor with urothelial carcinoma.

The V call is TRBV4-3, the J call TRBJ2-3; tentatively, D is TRBD1 (6 bases). Germline CDR1 and CDR2: LGHNA and YSLEER. The length of the CDR3 is 16 residues. The germline V and J ends were trimmed by 6 bases and 5 bases, with 21 bases remaining between them. CDR3 residues: CASRSGTSRFGDTQYF. CDR3 nucleotides: TGCGCCAGCAGATCCGGGACATCCCGTTTTGGAGATACGCAGTATTTT.

CDR3 in amino acids: CASSLVGGATYEQYF. The DNA for the CDR3 is TGTGCCAGCAGCTTAGTGGGGGGAGCAACCTACGAGCAGTACTTC. The V gene is TRBV11-3, the J gene TRBJ2-7; a possible D gene is TRBD2 (6 bases). V shed 1 base and J shed 2 bases, with 12 bases lying between them. Looked up from germline, CDR1 is SGHNT and CDR2 is YENEEA. The length of the CDR3 is 15 residues.

This chain joins TRBV2 and TRBJ1-5, with 9 bases matching TRBD1. Trimming removed 6 bases from V and 2 bases from J; junction bases left unmatched: 5. The length of the CDR3 is 15 residues. Per germline, CDR1 SNHLY and CDR2 FYNNEI. The CDR3 protein is CASRFDRGGNQPQHF. The CDR3 DNA is TGTGCCAGCAGATTCGACAGGGGGGGCAATCAGCCCCAGCATTTT.

In its sample, this clone was seen once. The chain carries TRBV4-3 and TRBJ1-4, with 8 bases fitting TRBD1. Germline assignment: CDR1 LGHNA and CDR2 YSLEER. The CDR3 length is 15 residues. The trim removed 4 bases at V and 4 bases at J, leaving 5 bases unmatched. The CDR3 DNA sequence: TGCGCCAGCAGCCCGTCGACAGGGGTTAATGAAAAACTGTTTTTT. It is translated as CASSPSTGVNEKLFF.

This clone has just a few counts. The rearrangement joins TRBV5-4 to TRBJ2-1; no definite D call. Germline CDR1 SGHNT, CDR2 YYREEE (reference sequence). Trimming stripped 0 bases from V and 8 bases from J, with 9 bases between. CDR3 length equals 13 residues. Written as DNA, the CDR3 is TGTGCCAGCAGCTTGGCCAGGTCGTATGAGCAGTTCTTC. This translates into CASSLARSYEQFF.

This sequence joins TRBV7-2 and TRBJ2-6; maybe TRBD2 (5 bases). The CDR3 is 15 amino acids. The V end was cut by 4 bases, the J end by 2 bases, with 9 bases between. Germline assignment: CDR1 SGHTA and CDR2 FQGNSA. The CDR3 region is CASSSIAPGANVLTF. The CDR3 DNA is TGTGCCAGCAGCTCGATAGCGCCTGGGGCCAACGTCCTGACTTTC.

The chain joins TRBV5-1 to TRBJ1-2, with 12 nucleotides matching TRBD1. The V gene's germline CDR1 is SGHRS and CDR2 YFSETQ. J gave up 8 bases and V 0 bases, and 8 bases lay outside the gene matches. The CDR3 consists of 16 residues. The DNA of the CDR3 is TGCGCCAGCAGCTTGGCCCCGGGACAGGGGGCGGGAGGCTACACCTTC. It codes for CASSLAPGQGAGGYTF.

This rearrangement joins TRBV4-2 to TRBJ1-3; D possibly corresponds to TRBD1 (5 bases). Germline CDR1 reads LGHNA; CDR2 reads YNFKEQ. Trimming removed 3 bases from V and 4 bases from J, with 10 bases in between. The CDR3 contains 14 residues. CDR3 sequence reads: CASSQLTGGNTIYF. CDR3 nucleotides: TGTGCCAGCAGCCAGCTAACAGGCGGAAACACCATATATTTT.

The rearrangement links TRBV5-6 to TRBJ2-1; 11 bases fit TRBD2. V lost 4 bases and J lost 9; bases outside the gene matches: 9. The CDR3 spans 15 residues. Germline CDR1 SGHDT, CDR2 YYEEEE. Here the CDR3 reads CASSPLAGGQGEQFF. CDR3 DNA: TGTGCCAGCAGCCCGCTAGCGGGGGGCCAGGGTGAGCAGTTCTTC.

The chain is built from TRBV2 and TRBJ2-5; 10 nucleotides line up with TRBD2. This CDR3 spans 14 amino acids. From germline, CDR1 is SNHLY and CDR2 FYNNEI. V shed 7 bases, J shed 5 bases, and the junction held 7 bases outside the gene matches. Here the CDR3 reads CASTSGGASETQYF. As DNA, the CDR3 is TGTGCCAGCACCAGCGGGGGGGCATCGGAGACCCAGTACTTC.

The chain carries TRBV19 and TRBJ1-5, with a weak D call TRBD1 (6 bases). Trimming left V 1 base short and J 3 bases short, with 10 bases between. The CDR3 is 15 residues long. Germline assignment: CDR1 LNHDA and CDR2 SQIVND (reference sequence). CDR3 in amino acids: CASSIGQVYNQPQHF. CDR3 bases: TGTGCCAGTAGTATAGGACAGGTTTACAATCAGCCCCAGCATTTT. The full variable domain, completed using reference TRBV19 and TRBJ1-5, is DGGITQSPKYLFRKEGQNVTLSCEQNLNHDAMYWYRQDPGQGLRLIYYSQIVNDFQKGDIAEGYSVSREKKESFPLTVTSAQKNPTAFYLCASSIGQVYNQPQHFGDGTRLSIL.

The table lists this clone with a count of one. The V call is TRBV5-4, the J call TRBJ1-2; 12 bases align to TRBD1. J gave up 0 bases and V 4 bases, and 7 bases lay outside the gene matches. Germline-derived CDR1 and CDR2 are SGHNT and YYREEE (reference sequence). This CDR3 region has 17 residues. The CDR3 here is CASSMGQGASSNYGYTF. The CDR3 DNA reads TGTGCCAGCAGCATGGGACAGGGGGCCTCGTCTAACTATGGCTACACCTTC. Drawing the rest from reference TRBV5-4 and TRBJ1-2, the complete variable domain is ETGVTQSPTHLIKTRGQQVTLRCSSQSGHNTVSWYQQALGQGPQFIFQYYREEENGRGNFPPRFSGLQFPNYSSELNVNALELDDSALYLCASSMGQGASSNYGYTFGSGTRLTVV.